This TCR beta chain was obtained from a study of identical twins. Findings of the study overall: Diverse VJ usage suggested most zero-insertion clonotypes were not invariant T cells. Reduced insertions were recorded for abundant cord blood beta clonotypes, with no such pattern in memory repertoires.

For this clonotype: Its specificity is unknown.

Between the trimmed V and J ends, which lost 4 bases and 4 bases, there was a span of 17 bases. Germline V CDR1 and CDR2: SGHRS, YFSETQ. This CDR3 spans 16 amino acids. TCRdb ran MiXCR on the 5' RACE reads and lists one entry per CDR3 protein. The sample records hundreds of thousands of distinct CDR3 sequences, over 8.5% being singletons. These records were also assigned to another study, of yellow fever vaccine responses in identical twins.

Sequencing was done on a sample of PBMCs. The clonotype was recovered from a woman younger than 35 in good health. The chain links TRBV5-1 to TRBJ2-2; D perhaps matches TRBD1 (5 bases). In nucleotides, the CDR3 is TGCGCCAGCAGCATAAGCCCAGGGCCCTTCACCGGGGAGCTGTTTTTT. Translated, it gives CASSISPGPFTGELFF.